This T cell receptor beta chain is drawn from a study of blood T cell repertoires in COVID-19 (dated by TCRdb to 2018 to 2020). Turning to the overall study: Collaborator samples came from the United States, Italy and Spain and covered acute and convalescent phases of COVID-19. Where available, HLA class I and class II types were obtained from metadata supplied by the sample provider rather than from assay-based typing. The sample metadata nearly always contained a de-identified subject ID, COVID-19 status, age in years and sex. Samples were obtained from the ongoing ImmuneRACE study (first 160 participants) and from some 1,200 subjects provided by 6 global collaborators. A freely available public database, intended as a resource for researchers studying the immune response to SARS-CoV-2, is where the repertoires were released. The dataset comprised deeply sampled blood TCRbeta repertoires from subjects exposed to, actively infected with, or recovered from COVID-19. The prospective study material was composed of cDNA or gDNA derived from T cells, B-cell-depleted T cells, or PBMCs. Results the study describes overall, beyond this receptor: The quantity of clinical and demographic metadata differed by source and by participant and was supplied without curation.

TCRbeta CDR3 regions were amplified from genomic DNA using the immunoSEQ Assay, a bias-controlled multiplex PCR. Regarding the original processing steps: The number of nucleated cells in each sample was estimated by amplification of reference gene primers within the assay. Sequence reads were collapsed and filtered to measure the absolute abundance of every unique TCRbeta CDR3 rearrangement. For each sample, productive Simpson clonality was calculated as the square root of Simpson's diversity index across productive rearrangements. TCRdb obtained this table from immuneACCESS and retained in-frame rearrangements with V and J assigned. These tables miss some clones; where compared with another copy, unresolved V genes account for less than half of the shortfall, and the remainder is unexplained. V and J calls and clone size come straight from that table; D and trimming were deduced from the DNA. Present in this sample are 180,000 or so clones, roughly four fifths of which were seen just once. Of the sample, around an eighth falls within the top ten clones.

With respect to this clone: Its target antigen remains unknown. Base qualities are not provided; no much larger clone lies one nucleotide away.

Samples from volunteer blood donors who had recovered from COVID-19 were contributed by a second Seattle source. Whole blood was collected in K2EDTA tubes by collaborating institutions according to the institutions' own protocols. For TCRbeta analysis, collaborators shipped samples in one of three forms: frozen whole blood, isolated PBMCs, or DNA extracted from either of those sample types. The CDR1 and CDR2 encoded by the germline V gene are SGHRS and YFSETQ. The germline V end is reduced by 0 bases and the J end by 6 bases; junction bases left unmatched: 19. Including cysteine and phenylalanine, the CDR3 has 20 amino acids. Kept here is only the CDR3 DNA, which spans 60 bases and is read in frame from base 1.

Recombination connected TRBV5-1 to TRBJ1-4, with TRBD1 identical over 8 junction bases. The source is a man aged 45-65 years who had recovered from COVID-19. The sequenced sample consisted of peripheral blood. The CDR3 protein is CASSLDGGRGRVGAYEKLFF. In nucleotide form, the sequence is TGCGCCAGCAGCTTGGACGGGGGCAGGGGGCGAGTAGGGGCTTATGAAAAACTGTTTTTT.